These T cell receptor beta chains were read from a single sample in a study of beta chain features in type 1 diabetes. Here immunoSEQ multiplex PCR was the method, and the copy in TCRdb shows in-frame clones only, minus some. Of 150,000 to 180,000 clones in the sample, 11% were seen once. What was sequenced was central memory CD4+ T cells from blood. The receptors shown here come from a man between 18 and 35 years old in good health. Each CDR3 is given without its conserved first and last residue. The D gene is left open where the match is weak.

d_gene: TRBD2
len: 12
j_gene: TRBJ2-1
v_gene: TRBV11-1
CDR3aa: ASSRVGLANEQF

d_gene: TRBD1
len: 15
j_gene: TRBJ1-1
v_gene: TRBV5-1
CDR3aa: ASSYRQGRTLHTEAF

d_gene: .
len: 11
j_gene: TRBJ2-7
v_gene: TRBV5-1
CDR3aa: ASSLKDSAEQY

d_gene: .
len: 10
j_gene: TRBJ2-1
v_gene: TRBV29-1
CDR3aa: SVRADTNEQF

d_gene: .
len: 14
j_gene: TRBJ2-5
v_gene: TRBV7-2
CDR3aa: ASSLVRAFRSATQY

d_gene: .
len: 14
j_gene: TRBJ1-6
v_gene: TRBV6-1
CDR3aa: ASSGRTSSYNSPLH

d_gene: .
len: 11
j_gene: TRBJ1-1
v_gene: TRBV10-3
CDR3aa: AISGMSNTEAF

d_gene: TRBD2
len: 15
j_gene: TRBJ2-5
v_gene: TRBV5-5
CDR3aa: ASSSWSPSGRVETQY

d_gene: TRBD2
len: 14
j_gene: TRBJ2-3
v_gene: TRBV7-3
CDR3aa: ASSTGTSGVTDTQY

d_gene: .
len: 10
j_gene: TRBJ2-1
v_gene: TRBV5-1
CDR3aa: ASSLDGNEQF